A selection of T cell receptor beta chains follows, all from one sample in a study of T cells in localized non-small cell lung cancer. Only in-frame clones appear in the TCRdb table, and some are missing; sequencing was by immunoSEQ multiplex PCR. The top ten hold over 3.5% of the sample, which has 25,000 to 30,000 clones, approximately 90% seen once. The sequencing here drew on peripheral blood mononuclear cells, taken before any cancer treatment. Receptor source: a woman aged 40-69 years with stage III lung adenocarcinoma. Each CDR3 is given with its conserved first and last residue. A D gene is named only where the DNA matches it firmly. Clone size is not always given. Where it is, it says once, few, many or a class for expanded clones.

NA	TRBD1	TRBV6-5	TRBJ2-7	TGTGCCAGCAGTTCCCACGGGACAGGGGGCGCCCACGAGCAGTACTTC	CASSSHGTGGAHEQYF
NA	TRBD1	TRBV7-6	TRBJ1-1	TGTGCCAGCAGCCATACAACAGGGGGCACTGAAGCTTTCTTT	CASSHTTGGTEAFF
NA	TRBD1	TRBV19	TRBJ2-1	TGTGCCAGTAGTCCTCGGGACAGGGGGGTATCCAGTATCCTAGCGGGGTCCTACAATGAGCAGTTCTTC	CASSPRDRGVSSILAGSYNEQFF
NA	TRBD1	TRBV15	TRBJ2-7	TGTGCCACCAGACAGGGGCTAACCTACGAGCAGTACTTC	CATRQGLTYEQYF
NA	TRBD2	TRBV5-1	TRBJ2-1	TGCGCCAGCAGCTTTGGACTAGCGGGAGAGGGGGGGCTAGGGCAGTTCTTC	CASSFGLAGEGGLGQFF
NA	TRBD1	TRBV5-1	TRBJ2-5	TGCGCCAGCAGCTTGGCCACAGGGGTTGAGACCCAGTACTTC	CASSLATGVETQYF
NA	TRBD1	TRBV10-2	TRBJ1-4	TGCGCCAGCAGACGGGACAGGGGATCTGAAAAACTGTTTTTT	CASRRDRGSEKLFF
NA	NA	TRBV6-6	TRBJ2-7	TGTGCCAGCAGTTACTCCGCATCCTACGAGCAGTACTTC	CASSYSASYEQYF
NA	TRBD1	TRBV19	TRBJ1-5	TGTGCCGGAGCGGGGACAGCAAATCAGCCCCAGCATTTT	CAGAGTANQPQHF
NA	NA	TRBV6-1	TRBJ1-6	TGTGCCAGCAGTGAAGTCCCCGGAATTGATAACTCACCCCTCCACTTT	CASSEVPGIDNSPLHF
NA	NA	TRBV9	TRBJ2-5	TGTGCCAGCAGCGAAAACTCCCAAGAGACCCAGTACTTC	CASSENSQETQYF
NA	NA	TRBV5-4	TRBJ1-5	TGTGCCAGCAGCTTTGGCCCAGGGGATCAGCCCCAGCATTTT	CASSFGPGDQPQHF
NA	NA	TRBV5-1	TRBJ2-1	TGCGCCAGCAGCAGGCGACAGTCCAACTCCTACAATGAGCAGTTCTTC	CASSRRQSNSYNEQFF
NA	TRBD1	TRBV10-3	TRBJ2-7	TGTGCCATCAGTGAGTCAAGGACAGGGGGCGAGCAGTACTTC	CAISESRTGGEQYF
NA	TRBD1	TRBV6-5	TRBJ1-2	TGTGCCAGCAGTTGGGACAGTCTGGATGGCTACACCTTC	CASSWDSLDGYTF
NA	NA	TRBV14	TRBJ2-1	TGTGCCAGCAGTCAGGGGAACGATGAGCAGTTCTTC	CASSQGNDEQFF
NA	TRBD1	TRBV6-1	TRBJ1-1	TGTGCCAGCAGTGAATTGGGACAGGGGCGGGCTTTCTTT	CASSELGQGRAFF
NA	TRBD1	TRBV6-1	TRBJ1-6	TGTGCCAGCGGCGACCCGGGACAGGGTGGTTCACCCCTCCACTTT	CASGDPGQGGSPLHF
once	NA	TRBV2	TRBJ2-1	TGTGCCAGCAGTGAATCCAGGGAACTCAATGAGCAGTTCTTC	CASSESRELNEQFF
NA	NA	TRBV7-2	TRBJ2-2	TGTGCCAGCAGCTTGACAGTTTTTACGAACACCGGGGAGCTGTTTTTT	CASSLTVFTNTGELFF
NA	TRBD1	TRBV18	TRBJ2-7	TGTGCCAGCTCACTTCCCGGGACAGGGCAAAACGAGCAGTACTTC	CASSLPGTGQNEQYF
once	TRBD1	TRBV29-1	TRBJ2-1	TGCAGCGTTGAAGATCTGAGGACAGGGAACGATGAGCAGTTCTTC	CSVEDLRTGNDEQFF
NA	NA	TRBV10-3	TRBJ2-7	TGTGCCATCAGTGAGGGGTCGGATCCTGCCTACGAGCAGTACTTC	CAISEGSDPAYEQYF
NA	NA	TRBV2	TRBJ2-5	TGTGCCAGCCAGGCGGGGTTAGGGGAGACCCAGTACTTC	CASQAGLGETQYF